The 11 T cell receptor beta chains below all came from one sample that was sequenced in a study of graft-versus-host responses after intestinal transplantation. The repertoire was sequenced with immunoSEQ multiplex PCR; TCRdb's copy has only in-frame clones and lacks some. The sample lists about 39,000 clones; 90% to 95% were seen once. Here the sequenced sample was PBMCs, taken approximately 700 days after intestinal transplantation. The receptors shown here come from a human patient who received an intestinal transplant, so some T cells may come from the graft donor.

V gene TRBV6-4 combines with J gene TRBJ1-1, with a weak D call TRBD1 (5 bases). The CDR3 totals 11 residues. Germline CDR1 reads MRHNA; CDR2 reads SNTAGT. V lost 7 bases and J lost 8, with 11 bases in between. The CDR3 DNA sequence: TGTGCCAGCACCTCCGACAGCGAAGCTTTCTTT. Its protein is CASTSDSEAFF.

The chain links TRBV9 to TRBJ2-2, with 9 bases lining up with TRBD2. Germline CDR1 is SGDLS and CDR2 is YYNGEE. CDR3 size: 16 residues. Losses at the gene ends were 3 bases for V and 0 bases for J; bases not matched to a gene: 3. The CDR3 protein is CASSASGEANTGELFF. The CDR3 DNA is TGTGCCAGCAGCGCTAGCGGGGAAGCGAACACCGGGGAGCTGTTTTTT.

V usage is TRBV5-4 and J usage is TRBJ2-1; D gene uncertain. The CDR3 length is 12 residues. The germline V and J ends were trimmed by 3 bases and 4 bases, with 5 bases remaining between them. Germline V CDR1 and CDR2: SGHNT, YYREEE (reference sequence). The CDR3 DNA sequence: TGTGCCAGCAGCTCCCGATACAATGAGCAGTTCTTC. Its translation is CASSSRYNEQFF. The variable domain in full, with the rest retrieved from reference TRBV5-4 and TRBJ2-1, is ETGVTQSPTHLIKTRGQQVTLRCSSQSGHNTVSWYQQALGQGPQFIFQYYREEENGRGNFPPRFSGLQFPNYSSELNVNALELDDSALYLCASSSRYNEQFFGPGTRLTVL.

The chain links TRBV6-4 to TRBJ2-5; 11 bases fit TRBD1. V dropped 2 bases and J dropped 4; count of bases not matched to a gene: 0. Per germline, CDR1 MRHNA and CDR2 SNTAGT. The length of the CDR3 is 14 residues. The CDR3 DNA is TGTGCCAGCAGTGACGGACAGGGGGCAGAGACCCAGTACTTC. Translation gives CASSDGQGAETQYF.

This chain joins TRBV5-4 and TRBJ2-1; TRBD1 matches 9 bases. Trimming at V came to 4 bases and at J to 14 bases, leaving 7 bases not matched to a gene. The CDR3 consists of 12 residues. The V gene's germline CDR1 is SGHNT and CDR2 YYREEE (reference sequence). The CDR3 DNA follows: TGTGCCAGCAGCGCGGGGGACAGGGTGAAGTTCTTC. Protein sequence: CASSAGDRVKFF.

The chain is built from TRBV5-1 and TRBJ2-1; the match to TRBD2 covers 8 bases. The V gene end was trimmed by 4 bases and the J gene end by 4 bases; junction bases not matched to a gene: 10. The germline CDR1 and CDR2 sequences are SGHRS and YFSETQ. This CDR3 region has 16 residues. CDR3 loop: CASSPVGGGIYNEQFF. The DNA of the CDR3 is TGCGCCAGCAGCCCGGTGGGCGGGGGGATTTACAATGAGCAGTTCTTC.

V and J are TRBV29-1 and TRBJ1-5; D is ambiguous. The CDR3 covers 15 residues. CDR1 is SQVTM, CDR2 ANQGSEA, per germline. V lost 4 bases, J lost 0 bases, and 13 bases lay in between. Written as DNA, the CDR3 is TGCAGCGTTGTGTTCGCGGGTTATAGCAATCAGCCCCAGCATTTT. Translated, it gives CSVVFAGYSNQPQHF.

This chain links TRBV13 with TRBJ2-7; TRBD1 is a possible D gene (5 bases). Germline CDR1 reads PRHDT; CDR2 reads FYEKMQ (reference sequence). CDR3 length equals 15 residues. Trimming stripped 3 bases from V and 6 bases from J, with 18 bases between. The CDR3 sequence: CASSFLGSGRAEQYF. CDR3 DNA: TGTGCCAGCAGCTTCCTGGGTTCAGGGCGAGCCGAGCAGTACTTC. Using reference TRBV13 and TRBJ2-7 for the parts outside the CDR3, the full variable domain is AAGVIQSPRHLIKEKRETATLKCYPIPRHDTVYWYQQGPGQDPQFLISFYEKMQSDKGSIPDRFSAQQFSDYHSELNMSSLELGDSALYFCASSFLGSGRAEQYFGPGTRLTVT.

The chain joins TRBV7-4 to TRBJ1-2; 9 bases fit TRBD1. Germline CDR1 reads SGHVT; CDR2 reads SQSDAQ. There are 16 residues in the CDR3. Losses at the gene ends were 1 base for V and 4 bases for J; bases not matched to a gene: 7. Here the CDR3 reads CASSLGGTGWLYGYTF. CDR3 in DNA: TGTGCCAGCAGCTTAGGGGGGACAGGGTGGCTCTATGGCTACACCTTC.

The J gene is TRBJ2-4, the V gene TRBV27; TRBD2 matches 11 bases. The CDR3 has 15 amino acids. CDR1 is MNHEY, CDR2 SMNVEV, per germline (reference sequence). V shed 4 bases, J shed 6 bases, and the junction held 5 bases outside the gene matches. The CDR3 DNA sequence: TGTGCCAGCAGTTCTGGACTAGCGGGCAGAAACATTCAGTACTTC. Residues: CASSSGLAGRNIQYF.

This chain uses TRBV5-1 with TRBJ2-7; 7 bases line up with TRBD1. This CDR3 has 15 residues. The J segment lost 2 bases and the V segment lost 4 bases, leaving 9 bases of the junction unmatched. The germline V gene encodes CDR1 SGHRS and CDR2 YFSETQ. DNA for the CDR3: TGCGCCAGCAGCCAGTCGACAGGGCCCGCCTACGAGCAGTACTTC. Translation gives CASSQSTGPAYEQYF. Variable domain in full (rest from reference TRBV5-1 and TRBJ2-7): KAGVTQTPRYLIKTRGQQVTLSCSPISGHRSVSWYQQTPGQGLQFLFEYFSETQRNKGNFPGRFSGRQFSNSRSEMNVSTLELGDSALYLCASSQSTGPAYEQYFGPGTRLTVT.